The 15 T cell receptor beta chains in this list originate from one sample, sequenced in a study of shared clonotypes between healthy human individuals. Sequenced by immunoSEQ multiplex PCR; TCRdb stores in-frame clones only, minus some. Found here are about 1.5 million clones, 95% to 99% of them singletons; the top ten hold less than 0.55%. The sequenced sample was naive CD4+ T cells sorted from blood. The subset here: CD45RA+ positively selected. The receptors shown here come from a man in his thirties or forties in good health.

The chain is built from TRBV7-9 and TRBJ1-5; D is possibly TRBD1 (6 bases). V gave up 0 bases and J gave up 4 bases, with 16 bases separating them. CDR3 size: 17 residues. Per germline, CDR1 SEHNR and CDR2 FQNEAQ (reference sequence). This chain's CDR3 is CASSLALGRGRNQPQHF. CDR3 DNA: TGTGCCAGCAGCTTAGCGCTAGGCAGGGGAAGAAATCAGCCCCAGCATTTT.

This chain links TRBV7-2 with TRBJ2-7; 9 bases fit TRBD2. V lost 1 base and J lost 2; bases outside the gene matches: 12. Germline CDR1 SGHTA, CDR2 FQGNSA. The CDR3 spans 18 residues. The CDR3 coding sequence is TGTGCCAGCAGCTTAGAGCGGCTAGCGGGAATCGGAACCTACGAGCAGTACTTC. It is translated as CASSLERLAGIGTYEQYF. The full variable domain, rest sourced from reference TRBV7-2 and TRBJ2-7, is GAGVSQSPSNKVTEKGKDVELRCDPISGHTALYWYRQSLGQGLEFLIYFQGNSAPDKSGLPSDRFSAERTGGSVSTLTIQRTQQEDSAVYLCASSLERLAGIGTYEQYFGPGTRLTVT.

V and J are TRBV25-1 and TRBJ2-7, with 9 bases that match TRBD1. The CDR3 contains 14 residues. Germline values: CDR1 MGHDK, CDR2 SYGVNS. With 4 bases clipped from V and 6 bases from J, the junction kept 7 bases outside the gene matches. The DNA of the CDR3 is TGTGCCAGCAGTGGAAACAGGGGGCCGGCCGAGCAGTACTTC. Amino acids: CASSGNRGPAEQYF.

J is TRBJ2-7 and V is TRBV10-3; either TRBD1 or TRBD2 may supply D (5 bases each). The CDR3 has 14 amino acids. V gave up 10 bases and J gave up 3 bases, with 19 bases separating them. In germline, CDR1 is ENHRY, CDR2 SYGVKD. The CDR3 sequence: CATQGRQGNYEQYF. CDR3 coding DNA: TGTGCCACCCAGGGACGGCAGGGTAACTACGAGCAGTACTTC.

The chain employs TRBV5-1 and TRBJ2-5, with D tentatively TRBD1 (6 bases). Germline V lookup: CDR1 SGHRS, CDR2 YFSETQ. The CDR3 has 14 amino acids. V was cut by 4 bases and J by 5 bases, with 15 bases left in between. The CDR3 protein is CASSQGHSEETQYF. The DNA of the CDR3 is TGCGCCAGCAGCCAGGGACATTCGGAGGAGACCCAGTACTTC.

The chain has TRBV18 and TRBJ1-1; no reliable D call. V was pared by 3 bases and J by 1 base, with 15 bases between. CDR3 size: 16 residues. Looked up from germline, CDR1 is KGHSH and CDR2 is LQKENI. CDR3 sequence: CASSPSAGRPNTEAFF. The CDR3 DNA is TGTGCCAGCTCACCCTCAGCCGGGAGACCGAACACTGAAGCTTTCTTT.

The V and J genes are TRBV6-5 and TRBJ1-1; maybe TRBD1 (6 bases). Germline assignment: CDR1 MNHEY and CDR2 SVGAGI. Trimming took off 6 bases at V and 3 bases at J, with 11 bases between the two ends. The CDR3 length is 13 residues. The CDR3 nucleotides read TGTGCCAGCAGACGGGACACCGACACTGAAGCTTTCTTT. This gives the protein CASRRDTDTEAFF.

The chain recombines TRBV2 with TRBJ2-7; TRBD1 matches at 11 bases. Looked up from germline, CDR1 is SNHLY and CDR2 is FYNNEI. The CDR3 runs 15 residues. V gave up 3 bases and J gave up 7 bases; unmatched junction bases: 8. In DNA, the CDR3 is TGTGCCAGCAGTGAGAGTCGGGGGACAGGGGGTGAGCAGTACTTC. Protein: CASSESRGTGGEQYF.

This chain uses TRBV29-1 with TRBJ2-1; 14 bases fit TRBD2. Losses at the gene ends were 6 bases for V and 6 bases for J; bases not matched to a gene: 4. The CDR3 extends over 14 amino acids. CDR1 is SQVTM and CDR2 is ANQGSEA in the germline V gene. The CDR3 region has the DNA TGCAGCGTCGGGACTAGCGGGAGTAGCAATGAGCAGTTCTTC. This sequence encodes CSVGTSGSSNEQFF.

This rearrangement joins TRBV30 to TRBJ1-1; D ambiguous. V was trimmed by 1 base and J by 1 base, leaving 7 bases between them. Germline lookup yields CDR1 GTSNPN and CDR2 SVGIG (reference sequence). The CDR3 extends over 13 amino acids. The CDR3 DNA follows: TGTGCCTGGAGTGGGAGGTCGAACACTGAAGCTTTCTTT. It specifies CAWSGRSNTEAFF.

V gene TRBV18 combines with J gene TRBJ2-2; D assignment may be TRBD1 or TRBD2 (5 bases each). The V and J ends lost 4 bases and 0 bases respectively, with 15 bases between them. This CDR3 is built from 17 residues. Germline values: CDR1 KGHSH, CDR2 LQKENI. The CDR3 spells CASSRKTGTANTGELFF. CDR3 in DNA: TGTGCCAGCTCACGAAAAACCGGGACGGCGAACACCGGGGAGCTGTTTTTT.

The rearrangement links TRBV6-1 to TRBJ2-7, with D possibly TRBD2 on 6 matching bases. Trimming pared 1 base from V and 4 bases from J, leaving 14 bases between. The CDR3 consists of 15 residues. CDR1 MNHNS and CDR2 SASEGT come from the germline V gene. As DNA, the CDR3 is TGTGCCAGCAGTGAAGTTGCGGGAATCGCTTACGAGCAGTACTTC. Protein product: CASSEVAGIAYEQYF.

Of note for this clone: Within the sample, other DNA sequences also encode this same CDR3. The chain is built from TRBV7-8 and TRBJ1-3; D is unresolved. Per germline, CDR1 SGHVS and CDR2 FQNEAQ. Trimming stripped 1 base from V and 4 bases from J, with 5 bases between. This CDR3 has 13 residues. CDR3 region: CASSLGGGNTIYF. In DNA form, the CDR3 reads TGTGCCAGCAGCTTAGGTGGAGGAAACACCATATATTTT.

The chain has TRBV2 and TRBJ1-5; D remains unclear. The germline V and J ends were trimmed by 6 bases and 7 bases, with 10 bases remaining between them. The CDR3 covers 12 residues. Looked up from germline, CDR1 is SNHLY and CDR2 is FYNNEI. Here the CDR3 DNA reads TGTGCCAGCAGGAATGGGAGGCAGCCCCAGCATTTT. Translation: CASRNGRQPQHF.

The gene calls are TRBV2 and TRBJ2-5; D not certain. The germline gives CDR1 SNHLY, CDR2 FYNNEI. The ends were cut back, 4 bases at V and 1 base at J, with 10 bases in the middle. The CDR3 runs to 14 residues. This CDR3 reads CASSVIVSQETQYF. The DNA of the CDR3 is TGTGCCAGCAGTGTGATAGTTTCCCAAGAGACCCAGTACTTC.